What follows are 13 T cell receptor beta chains derived from one specimen sequenced in a study of shared clonotypes between healthy human individuals. Measured with immunoSEQ multiplex PCR; TCRdb has only the in-frame clones, and not every one. Of 2 million to 2.5 million clones in the sample, more than 85% were seen once. Sequencing was performed on naive CD4+ T cells from PBMCs. Subset meaning: CD45RA+ positively selected. The source is a man younger than 35 in good health. Some clones in this sample may be carry-over from other donors' samples.

This rearrangement joins TRBV27 to TRBJ2-2; D unresolved. The CDR3 is 15 amino acids. Trimming took 3 bases from V and 2 from J, leaving 10 bases between them. Germline loops: CDR1 MNHEY, CDR2 SMNVEV (reference sequence). The CDR3 bases are TGTGCCAGCAGTTTCGACACTACAAACACCGGGGAGCTGTTTTTT. It translates to CASSFDTTNTGELFF.

This chain connects TRBV10-3 to TRBJ1-1, with 8 bases fitting TRBD1. The CDR3 length is 13 residues. The germline gives CDR1 ENHRY, CDR2 SYGVKD. Trimming cost V 7 bases and J 3 bases; bases outside gene matches: 4. The CDR3 spells CAINQGAHTEAFF. CDR3 sequence (DNA): TGTGCCATCAATCAGGGGGCTCACACTGAAGCTTTCTTT.

The chain uses TRBV28 and TRBJ2-1; 7 nucleotides match TRBD1. CDR1 and CDR2 (germline): MDHEN, SYDVKM. The CDR3 sequence is 13 residues long. With V trimmed by 5 bases and J by 6 bases, 4 bases remained unmatched. The CDR3 spells CASSLTGFNEQFF. CDR3 bases: TGTGCCAGCAGTCTGACAGGGTTCAATGAGCAGTTCTTC.

The genes are TRBV5-1 and TRBJ2-5, with TRBD2 identical over 11 bases. The CDR3 runs 15 residues. Germline V lookup: CDR1 SGHRS, CDR2 YFSETQ. V lost 4 bases, J lost 5 bases, and 7 bases stayed unmatched. The CDR3 loop reads CASSSILAGDETQYF. The CDR3 DNA reads as TGCGCCAGCAGCAGTATACTAGCGGGAGATGAGACCCAGTACTTC.

The V and J genes are TRBV30 and TRBJ1-3; TRBD1 is a possible D gene (5 bases). The V gene's germline CDR1 is GTSNPN and CDR2 SVGIG (reference sequence). Trimming took off 2 bases at V and 0 bases at J, with 11 bases between the two ends. The CDR3 extends over 15 amino acids. Written as DNA, the CDR3 is TGTGCCTGGAGTCGGGACCTCCGCTCTGGAAACACCATATATTTT. Protein sequence: CAWSRDLRSGNTIYF.

The rearrangement joins TRBV5-1 to TRBJ2-5; TRBD1 matches 10 bases. The CDR3 length is 16 residues. The trim removed 0 bases at V and 5 bases at J, leaving 7 bases unmatched. In germline, CDR1 is SGHRS, CDR2 YFSETQ. The CDR3 is CASSLGGQGLPETQYF. The CDR3 DNA follows: TGCGCCAGCAGCTTGGGGGGACAGGGGCTACCGGAGACCCAGTACTTC.

The chain employs TRBV5-4 and TRBJ2-1; 10 positions match TRBD2. The CDR3 spans 14 residues. Germline trimming cut 3 bases from V and 7 bases from J; bases unmatched to any gene: 4. Looked up from germline, CDR1 is SGHNT and CDR2 is YYREEE (reference sequence). As DNA, the CDR3 is TGTGCCAGCAGCTCTAGCGGGAGCAGGAATGAGCAGTTCTTC. Translation gives CASSSSGSRNEQFF.

The chain carries TRBV7-2 and TRBJ1-4; possible D gene TRBD1, 5 bases. Trimming cost V 5 bases and J 4 bases, with 17 bases left between them. This CDR3 is 16 amino acids long. The germline V gene encodes CDR1 SGHTA and CDR2 FQGNSA. The CDR3 region is CASSQFAGPLNEKLFF. CDR3 sequence (DNA): TGTGCCAGCAGCCAATTCGCGGGACCGCTTAATGAAAAACTGTTTTTT.

The rearrangement uses TRBV5-4 and TRBJ2-2; 8 nucleotides agree with TRBD1. Germline CDR1 and CDR2: SGHNT and YYREEE (reference sequence). The CDR3 is 15 amino acids. Unmatched junction bases numbered 8, after V lost 4 bases and J lost 6 bases. CDR3 sequence (DNA): TGTGCCAGCAGCGAGAGGACAGGGCCGGCCGGGGAGCTGTTTTTT. The encoded protein is CASSERTGPAGELFF.

V usage is TRBV7-8 and J usage is TRBJ2-7; 7 bases map to TRBD2. Unmatched junction bases numbered 4, after V lost 5 bases and J lost 0 bases. The CDR3 spans 14 residues. The germline gives CDR1 SGHVS, CDR2 FQNEAQ. Here the CDR3 reads CASSASGVSYEQYF. The CDR3, as DNA: TGTGCCAGCAGCGCAAGCGGGGTCTCCTACGAGCAGTACTTC.

This clone was found once. This chain links TRBV28 with TRBJ2-1, with unresolved D. CDR3 length: 11 amino acids. The V end lost 6 bases, the J end lost 14 bases, and 14 bases lay between the germline ends. Germline CDR1 reads MDHEN; CDR2 reads SYDVKM. CDR3 loop: CASSKFPLEFF. DNA of the CDR3: TGTGCCAGCAGCAAGTTTCCCCTCGAGTTCTTC.

The V and J genes are TRBV18 and TRBJ2-1, with D hard to call. The CDR3 loop spans 14 amino acids. Trimming removed 3 bases from V and 5 bases from J, with 11 bases in between. Germline loops: CDR1 KGHSH, CDR2 LQKENI. The CDR3 spells CASSPAAQNNEQFF. The DNA for the CDR3 is TGTGCCAGCTCACCCGCGGCACAGAACAATGAGCAGTTCTTC.

This clone was detected only once. The rearrangement uses TRBV4-3 and TRBJ1-4; D is undetermined. CDR3 length: 17 amino acids. Germline CDR1 and CDR2: LGHNA and YSLEER. V was shortened by 0 bases and J by 4 bases, with 15 bases between the two germline ends. For the CDR3, the DNA is TGCGCCAGCAGCCAAGAAACAAATTGGCAGATTAATGAAAAACTGTTTTTT. It is translated as CASSQETNWQINEKLFF.